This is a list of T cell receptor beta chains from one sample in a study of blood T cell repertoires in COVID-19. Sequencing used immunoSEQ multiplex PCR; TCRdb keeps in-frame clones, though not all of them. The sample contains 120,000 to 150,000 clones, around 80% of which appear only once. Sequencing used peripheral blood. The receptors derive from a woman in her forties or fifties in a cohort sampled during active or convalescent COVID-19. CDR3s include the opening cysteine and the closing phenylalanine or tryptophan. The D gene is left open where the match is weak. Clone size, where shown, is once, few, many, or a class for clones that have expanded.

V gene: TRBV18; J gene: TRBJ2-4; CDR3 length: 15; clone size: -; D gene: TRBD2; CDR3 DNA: TGTGCCAGCTCGGTGACTAGCGGGGTGAGGAACATTCAGTACTTC; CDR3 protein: CASSVTSGVRNIQYF
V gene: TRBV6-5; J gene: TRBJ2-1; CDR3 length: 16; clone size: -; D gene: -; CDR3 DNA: TGTGCCAGCAGTTTCAACCTAGCGCAGTACTACAATGAGCAGTTCTTC; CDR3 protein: CASSFNLAQYYNEQFF
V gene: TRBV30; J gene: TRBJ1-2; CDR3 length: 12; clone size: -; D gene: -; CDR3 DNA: TGTGCCTGGAGTGGTAAGGGGTATGGCTACACCTTC; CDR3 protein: CAWSGKGYGYTF
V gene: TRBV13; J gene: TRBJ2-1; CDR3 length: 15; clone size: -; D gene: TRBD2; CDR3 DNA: TGTGCCAGCAGCCACGTGGGCGCGGGGGTCAATGAGCAGTTCTTC; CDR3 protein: CASSHVGAGVNEQFF
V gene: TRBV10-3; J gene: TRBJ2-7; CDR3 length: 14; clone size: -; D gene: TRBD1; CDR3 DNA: TGTGCCATCAGCGCCGGGACAGGAGCCTACGAGCAGTACTTC; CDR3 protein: CAISAGTGAYEQYF
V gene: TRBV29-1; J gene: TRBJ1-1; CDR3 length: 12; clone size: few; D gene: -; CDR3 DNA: TGCAGCGTAACCCCAGGGGACACTGAAGCTTTCTTT; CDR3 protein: CSVTPGDTEAFF
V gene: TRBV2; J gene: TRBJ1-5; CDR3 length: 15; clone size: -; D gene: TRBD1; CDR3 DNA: TGTGCCAGCAGTGGTACCGGACAGGGGATTCAGCCCCAGCATTTT; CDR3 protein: CASSGTGQGIQPQHF
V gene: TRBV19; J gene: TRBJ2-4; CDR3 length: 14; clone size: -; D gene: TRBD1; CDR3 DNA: TGTGCCAGTAGCGCGACAGGGGTGAGAAACATTCAGTACTTC; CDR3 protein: CASSATGVRNIQYF
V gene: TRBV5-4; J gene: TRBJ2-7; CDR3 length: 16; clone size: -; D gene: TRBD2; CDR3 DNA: TGTGCCAGCAGCTTGGGCGGGGGGATGGGCTCCTACGAGCAGTACTTC; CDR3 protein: CASSLGGGMGSYEQYF
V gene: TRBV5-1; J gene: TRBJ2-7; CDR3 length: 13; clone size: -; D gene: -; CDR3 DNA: TGCGCCAGCAGCTTACCAGGGGAGTACGAGCAGTACTTC; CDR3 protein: CASSLPGEYEQYF
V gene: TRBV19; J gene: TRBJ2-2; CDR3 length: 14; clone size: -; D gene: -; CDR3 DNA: TGTGCCACTAGATCTCGGTTCCTAACCGGGGAGCTGTTTTTT; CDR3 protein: CATRSRFLTGELFF
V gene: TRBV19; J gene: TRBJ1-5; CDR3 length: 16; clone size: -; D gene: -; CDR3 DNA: TGTGCCAGTAGTAGCAGGGGTAGAGTGGCAACTCAGCCCCAGCATTTT; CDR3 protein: CASSSRGRVATQPQHF
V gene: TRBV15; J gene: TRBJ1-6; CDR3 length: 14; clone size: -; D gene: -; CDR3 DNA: TGTGCCACCCACCGGACAGAATCAAATTCACCCCTCCACTTT; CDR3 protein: CATHRTESNSPLHF
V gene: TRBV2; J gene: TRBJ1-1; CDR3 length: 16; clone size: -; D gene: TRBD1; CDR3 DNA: TGTGCCAGCGAGAGCCGCTCCGGGACAGGGGGTACTGAAGCTTTCTTT; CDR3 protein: CASESRSGTGGTEAFF
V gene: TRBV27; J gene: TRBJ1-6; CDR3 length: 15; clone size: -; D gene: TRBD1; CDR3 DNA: TGTGCCAGCAGTTTATCGACCAGGGGGGATTCACCCCTCCACTTT; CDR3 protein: CASSLSTRGDSPLHF
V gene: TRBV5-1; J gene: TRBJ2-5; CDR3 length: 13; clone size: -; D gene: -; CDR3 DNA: TGCGCCAGCAGCTTGTTACTAGGCCAGACCCAGTACTTC; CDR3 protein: CASSLLLGQTQYF
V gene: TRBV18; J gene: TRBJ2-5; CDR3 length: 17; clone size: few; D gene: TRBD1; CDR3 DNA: TGTGCCAGCTCACCACCCGCCCGGGACAGGGCCCAAGAGACCCAGTACTTC; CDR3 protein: CASSPPARDRAQETQYF
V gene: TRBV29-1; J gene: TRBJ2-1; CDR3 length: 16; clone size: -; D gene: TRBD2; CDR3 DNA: TGCAGCGTTGAAGGGACTAGCGGGGGCCCTTACAATGAGCAGTTCTTC; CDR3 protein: CSVEGTSGGPYNEQFF
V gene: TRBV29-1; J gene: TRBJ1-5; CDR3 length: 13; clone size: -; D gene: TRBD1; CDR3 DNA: TGCAGCGTTACCGGGACAGGGGGACAGCCCCAGCATTTT; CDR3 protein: CSVTGTGGQPQHF
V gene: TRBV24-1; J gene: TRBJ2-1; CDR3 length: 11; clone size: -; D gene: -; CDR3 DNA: TGTGCCACCAGTGATTTGTTAGCCCAGTTCTTC; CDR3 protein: CATSDLLAQFF
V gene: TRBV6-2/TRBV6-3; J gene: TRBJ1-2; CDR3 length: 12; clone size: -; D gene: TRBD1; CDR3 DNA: TGTGCCAGCAGTGACAGGGTGTACGGCTACACCTTC; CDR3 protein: CASSDRVYGYTF
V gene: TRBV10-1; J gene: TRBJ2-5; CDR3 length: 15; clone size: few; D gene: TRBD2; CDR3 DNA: TGCGCCAGCAGTGGGGGACTAGCGGGGGACGAGACCCAGTACTTC; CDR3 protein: CASSGGLAGDETQYF
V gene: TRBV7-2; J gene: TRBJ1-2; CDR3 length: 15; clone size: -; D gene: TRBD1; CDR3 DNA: TGTGCCAGCACCTTAGAGGACAGGAGGCATTATGGCTACACCTTC; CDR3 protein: CASTLEDRRHYGYTF
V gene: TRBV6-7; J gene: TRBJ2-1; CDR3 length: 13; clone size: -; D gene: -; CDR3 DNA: TGTGCCAGCAGTGGCGGACAGCCCAATGAGCAGTTCTTC; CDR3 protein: CASSGGQPNEQFF
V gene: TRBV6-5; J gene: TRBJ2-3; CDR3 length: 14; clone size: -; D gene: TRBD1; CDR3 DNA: TGTGCCAGCACCCTGACAGGGAGCACAGATACGCAGTATTTT; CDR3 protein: CASTLTGSTDTQYF
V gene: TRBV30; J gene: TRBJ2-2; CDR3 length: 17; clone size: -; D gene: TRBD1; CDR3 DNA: TGTGCCTGGAGTCCCCCAGGACAGGGGAAGAACACCGGGGAGCTGTTTTTT; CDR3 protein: CAWSPPGQGKNTGELFF
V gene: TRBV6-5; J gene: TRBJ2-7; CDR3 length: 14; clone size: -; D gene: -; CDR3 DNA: TGTGCCAGCAGTTACTCGAAACAGGGCTACGAGCAGTACTTC; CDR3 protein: CASSYSKQGYEQYF
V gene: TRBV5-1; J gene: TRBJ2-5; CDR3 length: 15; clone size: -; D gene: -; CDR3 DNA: TGCGCCAGCAACGACCCAAATCCAGGGTTGGAGACCCAGTACTTC; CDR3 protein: CASNDPNPGLETQYF
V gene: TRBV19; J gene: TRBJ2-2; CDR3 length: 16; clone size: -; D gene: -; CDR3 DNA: TGTGCCAGTAAACGGAGACAGGCCTCGAACACCGGGGAGCTGTTTTTT; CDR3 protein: CASKRRQASNTGELFF
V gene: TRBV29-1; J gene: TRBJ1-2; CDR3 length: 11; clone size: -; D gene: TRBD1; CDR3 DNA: TGCAGCGCCGGACAGGGCCCTGGCTACACCTTC; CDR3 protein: CSAGQGPGYTF
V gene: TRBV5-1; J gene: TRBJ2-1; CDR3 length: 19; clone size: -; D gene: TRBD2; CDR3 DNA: TGCGCCAGCAGCTTGACAACTAGCGGGGGGTTTGGAGTGTTAAATGAGCAGTTCTTC; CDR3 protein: CASSLTTSGGFGVLNEQFF
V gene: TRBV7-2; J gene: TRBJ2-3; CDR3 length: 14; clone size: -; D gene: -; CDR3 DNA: TGTGCCAGCAGCTTTGGCTTTAGCACAGATACGCAGTATTTT; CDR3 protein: CASSFGFSTDTQYF
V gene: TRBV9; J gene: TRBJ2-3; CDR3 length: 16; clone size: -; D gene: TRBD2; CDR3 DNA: TGTGCCAGCAGCGTAGTTTCTAGCGGGCGCACAGATACGCAGTATTTT; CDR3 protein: CASSVVSSGRTDTQYF
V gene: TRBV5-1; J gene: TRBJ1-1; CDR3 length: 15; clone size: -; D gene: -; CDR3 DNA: TGCGCCAGCAGCTTAGCTGAGGGATTAAACACTGAAGCTTTCTTT; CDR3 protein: CASSLAEGLNTEAFF
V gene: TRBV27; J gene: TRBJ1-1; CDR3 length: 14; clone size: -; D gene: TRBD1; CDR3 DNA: TGTGCCAGCAGTTTACGACAGGGGGCATCTGAAGCTTTCTTT; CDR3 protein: CASSLRQGASEAFF
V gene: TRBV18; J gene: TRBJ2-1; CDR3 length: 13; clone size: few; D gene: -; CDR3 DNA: TGTGCCAGCTCACCCCAGACAGACAATGAGCAGTTCTTC; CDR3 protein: CASSPQTDNEQFF
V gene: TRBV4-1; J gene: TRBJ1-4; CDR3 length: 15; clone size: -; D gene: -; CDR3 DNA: TGCGCCAGCAGCCGCCCCGGGGAAACGGCTGAAAAACTGTTTTTT; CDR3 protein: CASSRPGETAEKLFF
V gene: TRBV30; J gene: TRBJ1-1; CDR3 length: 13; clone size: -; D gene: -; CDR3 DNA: TGTGCCTGGAACAGGGTCTTGAGCACTGAAGCTTTCTTT; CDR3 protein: CAWNRVLSTEAFF
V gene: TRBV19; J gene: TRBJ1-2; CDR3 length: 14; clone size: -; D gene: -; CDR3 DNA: TGTGCCAGTAGACAGGCGGCGAGCCCTTATGGCTACACCTTC; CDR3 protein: CASRQAASPYGYTF
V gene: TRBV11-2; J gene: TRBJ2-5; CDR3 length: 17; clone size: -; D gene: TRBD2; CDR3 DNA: TGTGCCAGCAGCTTATTCTCGCGGGGGGTCCCCCAAGAGACCCAGTACTTC; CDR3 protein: CASSLFSRGVPQETQYF
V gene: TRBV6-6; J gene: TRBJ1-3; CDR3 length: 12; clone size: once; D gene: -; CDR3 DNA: TGTGCCAGCAGGGAACAGGGAAACACCATATATTTT; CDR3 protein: CASREQGNTIYF
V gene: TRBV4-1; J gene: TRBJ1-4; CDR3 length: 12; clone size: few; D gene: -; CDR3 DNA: TGCGCCAGCAGCCTCCCCTCTGAAAAACTGTTTTTT; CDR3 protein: CASSLPSEKLFF
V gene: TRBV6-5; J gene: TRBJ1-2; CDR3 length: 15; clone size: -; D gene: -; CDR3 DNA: TGTGCCAGCGCGGGCCTAAATACAGCGTTTTATGGCTACACCTTC; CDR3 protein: CASAGLNTAFYGYTF
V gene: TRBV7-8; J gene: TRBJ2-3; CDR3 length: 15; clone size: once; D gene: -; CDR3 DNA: TGTGCCAGCAGCTTAGCGCGCCCCTTTTCAGATACGCAGTATTTT; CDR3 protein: CASSLARPFSDTQYF
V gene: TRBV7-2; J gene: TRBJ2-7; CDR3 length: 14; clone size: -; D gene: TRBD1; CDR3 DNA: TGTGCCAGCAGCTTCCAGGGGGCAATAGGAGAGCAGTACTTC; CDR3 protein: CASSFQGAIGEQYF
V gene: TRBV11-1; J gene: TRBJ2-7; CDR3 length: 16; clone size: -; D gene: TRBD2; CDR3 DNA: TGTGCCAGCAGCGGACTAGCGGGGGGGCCCATCCACGAGCAGTACTTC; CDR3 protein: CASSGLAGGPIHEQYF
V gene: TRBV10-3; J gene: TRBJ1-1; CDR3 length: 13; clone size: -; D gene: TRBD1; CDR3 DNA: TGTGCCACTGGACAGGGGGTGAACACTGAAGCTTTCTTT; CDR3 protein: CATGQGVNTEAFF
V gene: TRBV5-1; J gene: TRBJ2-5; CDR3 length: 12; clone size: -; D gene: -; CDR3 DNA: TGCGCCAGCAGCTTCAGCCAAGAGACCCAGTACTTC; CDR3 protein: CASSFSQETQYF